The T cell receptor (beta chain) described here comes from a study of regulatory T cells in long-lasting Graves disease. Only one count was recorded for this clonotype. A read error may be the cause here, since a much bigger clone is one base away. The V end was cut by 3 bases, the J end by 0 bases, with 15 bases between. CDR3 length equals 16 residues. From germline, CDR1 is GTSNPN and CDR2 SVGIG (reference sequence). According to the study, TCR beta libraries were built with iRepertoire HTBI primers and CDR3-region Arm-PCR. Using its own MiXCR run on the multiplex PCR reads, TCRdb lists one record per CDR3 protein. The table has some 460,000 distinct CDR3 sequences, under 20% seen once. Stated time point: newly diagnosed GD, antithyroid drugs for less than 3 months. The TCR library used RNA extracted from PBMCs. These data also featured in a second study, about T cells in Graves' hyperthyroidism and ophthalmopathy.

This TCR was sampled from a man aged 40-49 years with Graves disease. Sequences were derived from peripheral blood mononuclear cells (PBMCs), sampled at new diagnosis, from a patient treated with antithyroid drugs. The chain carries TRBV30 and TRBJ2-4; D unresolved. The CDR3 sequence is CAWSEGSALAKNIQYF. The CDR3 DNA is TGTGCCTGGAGCGAAGGGTCAGCCCTAGCCAAAAACATTCAGTACTTC.